This T cell receptor (beta chain) was sequenced during a study of shared clonotypes between healthy human individuals. Study in general: Per donor, three plates held CD4 naive cells, three held CD4 memory, two held CD8 naive and one held CD8 memory. General study points: Clonotypes shared by all four donors outscored non-shared clonotypes in generation probability. Clonotype sharing among donors, it was expected, would be affected by sequencing depth.

Points on this clone: Its antigen is not known.

Cells designated naive CD8 were CD45RO-negative and were positively selected for CCR7, with terminally differentiated effector memory CD45RA+ cells excluded. The donors, all of them Caucasian adults, lived in Nashville, Tennessee. Some clones are missing from TCRdb's copy, which holds only in-frame ones; the method was immunoSEQ multiplex PCR. The table records about 1.9 million clones, 93% of them present only once. The TCR comes from a man aged 18-30 years in good health. Some clones in this sample may be carry-over from other donors' samples. The sequenced sample consisted of naive CD8+ T cells from PBMCs.

This chain's CDR3 is CASSLTGNEKGEQYF. The CDR3 nucleotides read TGTGCCAGCAGCTTAACCGGGAACGAAAAAGGCGAGCAGTACTTC. The chain links TRBV7-3 to TRBJ2-7; the D gene is possibly TRBD2 (5 bases). V lost 0 bases and J lost 6, with 15 bases in between. CDR1 is SGHTA, CDR2 FQGTGA, per germline. CDR3 length: 15 amino acids.